A selection of T cell receptor beta chains follows, all from one sample in a study of blood T cells in healthy people across ages. MiXCR, applied by TCRdb to the 5' RACE reads, yields one record per CDR3 protein. The profile covers 730,000 or so distinct CDR3 sequences, with around 41% appearing a single time and 25% to 35% taken by the ten largest. Sequenced sample: blood. The source of these receptors is a man older than 75 in good health. The CDR3 runs from the conserved cysteine through the conserved F or W. Fields, in order: J gene, clone size, V gene, D gene, CDR3 protein, CDR3 DNA. A D gene is named only where the DNA matches it firmly. Not every row has a clone size; where given, it reads once, few, many or a size class.

TRBJ2-3,NA,TRBV29-1,NA,CSVGLGSSTDTQYF,TGCAGCGTTGGTCTGGGCTCTAGCACAGATACGCAGTATTTT
TRBJ1-1,few,TRBV7-9,TRBD1,CASSLGRQGGTEAFF,TGTGCCAGCAGCTTGGGCCGACAGGGGGGTACTGAAGCTTTCTTT
TRBJ2-7,few,TRBV24-1,NA,CATSDLFRWDYEQYF,TGTGCCACCAGTGATTTGTTCCGGTGGGACTACGAGCAGTACTTC
TRBJ2-1,NA,TRBV28,NA,CASRDPGRGDNEQFF,TGTGCCAGCAGGGACCCGGGACGCGGTGACAATGAGCAGTTCTTC
TRBJ2-7,NA,TRBV5-1,TRBD2,CASSIPSGNSYEQYF,TGCGCCAGCAGCATACCCAGCGGGAATTCCTACGAGCAGTACTTC
TRBJ2-5,NA,TRBV6-2/TRBV6-3,NA,CASKRRDLQETQYF,TGTGCCAGCAAGCGACGGGATCTACAAGAGACCCAGTACTTC
TRBJ2-1,once,TRBV29-1,TRBD2,CSVDSRAGENEQFF,TGCAGCGTTGATAGTCGAGCGGGAGAAAATGAGCAGTTCTTC
TRBJ2-1,few,TRBV6-4,TRBD1,CASSNDRANEQFF,TGTGCCAGCAGTAACGACAGGGCCAATGAGCAGTTCTTC
TRBJ2-1,NA,TRBV5-1,NA,CASSEGLDEQFF,TGCGCCAGCAGCGAGGGTCTCGATGAGCAGTTCTTC
TRBJ1-1,few,TRBV11-2,NA,CASSARPPGLNTEAFF,TGTGCCAGCAGCGCCAGACCCCCCGGATTGAACACTGAAGCTTTCTTT
TRBJ2-5,few,TRBV7-6,NA,CASSLGGPLLRPRETQYF,TGTGCCAGCAGCTTAGGGGGGCCCCTTTTGCGCCCTCGAGAGACCCAGTACTTC
TRBJ1-6,few,TRBV27,NA,CASSLIQGSVSNSPLHF,TGTGCCAGCAGTTTAATCCAGGGCAGCGTATCTAATTCACCCCTCCACTTT
TRBJ2-5,NA,TRBV24-1,NA,CATSDFGMEQYF,TGTGCCACCAGTGATTTTGGAATGGAGCAGTACTTC
TRBJ2-1,once,TRBV28,NA,CASRKTGKKSQETQFF,TGTGCCAGCAGGAAAACAGGGAAAAAATCCCAAGAGACCCAGTTCTTC
TRBJ2-1,few,TRBV7-2,NA,CASSSGQYNEQFF,TGTGCCAGCAGCTCGGGACAATACAATGAGCAGTTCTTC
TRBJ1-5,NA,TRBV6-2/TRBV6-3,NA,CASRRTGADNQPQHF,TGTGCCAGCAGGCGTACGGGGGCGGACAATCAGCCCCAGCATTTT
TRBJ2-1,NA,TRBV20-1,TRBD2,CSVSSGRAEQFF,TGCAGCGTGAGTAGCGGGAGGGCTGAGCAGTTCTTC
TRBJ1-2,NA,TRBV5-1,TRBD1,CASSRETGRDYGYTF,TGCGCCAGCAGCCGGGAGACAGGGAGAGACTATGGCTACACCTTC
TRBJ2-5,few,TRBV6-6,NA,CASSYSGHVGGFETQYF,TGTGCCAGCAGTTACTCTGGCCATGTGGGAGGTTTTGAGACCCAGTACTTC
TRBJ2-1,NA,TRBV14,NA,CASSLLDRGGEFF,TGTGCCAGCAGCCTACTAGACAGGGGAGGGGAGTTCTTC
TRBJ2-1,few,TRBV20-1,TRBD2,CSAPRGNIGINEQFF,TGCAGTGCACCGCGGGGGAATATAGGGATCAATGAGCAGTTCTTC
TRBJ2-1,NA,TRBV6-2/TRBV6-3,TRBD2,CASSYHLAGKLLSPYNEQFF,TGTGCCAGCAGTTACCATCTAGCGGGAAAACTCTTAAGTCCCTACAATGAGCAGTTCTTC
TRBJ2-1,once,TRBV7-2,NA,CASSLGGDSLQFF,TGTGCCAGCAGCTTAGGAGGAGACTCCCTCCAGTTCTTC
TRBJ2-7,many,TRBV7-9,TRBD1,CASSHRDRNYEQYF,TGTGCCAGCAGCCACCGGGACAGGAACTACGAGCAGTACTTC
TRBJ1-5,few,TRBV10-2,NA,CASSEGGLNQPQHF,TGCGCCAGCAGTGAAGGGGGGCTCAATCAGCCCCAGCATTTT
TRBJ1-1,few,TRBV7-9,NA,CASQQGLNTEAFF,TGTGCCAGCCAGCAGGGTCTGAACACTGAAGCTTTCTTT
TRBJ1-2,NA,TRBV20-1,NA,CSGTGNCGYTF,TGCAGTGGGACGGGTAACTGTGGCTACACCTTC
TRBJ2-1,few,TRBV18,TRBD2,CASSPPGTSGNNEQFF,TGTGCCAGCTCACCACCGGGGACTAGCGGAAACAATGAGCAGTTCTTC
TRBJ2-3,few,TRBV7-6,NA,CASSRQEGTDTQYF,TGTGCCAGCAGCAGACAGGAGGGGACAGATACGCAGTATTTT
TRBJ1-1,NA,TRBV20-1,NA,CSARGMGEAFF,TGCAGTGCTAGGGGGATGGGAGAAGCTTTCTTT
TRBJ2-7,few,TRBV6-2/TRBV6-3,NA,CASTTPGETNYEQYF,TGTGCCAGCACCACCCCCGGGGAAACAAACTACGAGCAGTACTTC
TRBJ2-7,NA,TRBV7-2,NA,CASSPWVAGSSYEQYF,TGTGCCAGCAGCCCCTGGGTGGCGGGGAGCTCCTACGAGCAGTACTTC
TRBJ2-1,NA,TRBV10-3,NA,CAISRSGYEQFF,TGTGCCATCAGTCGGAGTGGCTACGAGCAGTTCTTC
TRBJ2-7,many,TRBV29-1,NA,CSYRTVSYEQYF,TGCAGCTATAGGACGGTCTCCTACGAGCAGTACTTC
TRBJ1-2,NA,TRBV4-1,NA,CASSQDGVDGYTF,TGCGCCAGCAGCCAAGACGGGGTGGATGGCTACACCTTC
TRBJ1-1,NA,TRBV7-9,NA,CASSPQSGTEAFF,TGTGCCAGCAGCCCCCAGTCGGGCACTGAAGCTTTCTTT
TRBJ2-3,few,TRBV27,TRBD2,CASSDTSGLTDTQYF,TGTGCCAGCAGTGATACTAGCGGGCTGACAGATACGCAGTATTTT
TRBJ2-1,few,TRBV20-1,NA,CSAEGGAWNEQFF,TGCAGTGCGGAGGGGGGGGCCTGGAATGAGCAGTTCTTC
TRBJ1-2,NA,TRBV7-3,NA,CASSPHSEGYTF,TGTGCCAGCAGCCCACATTCGGAAGGCTACACCTTC
TRBJ2-5,NA,TRBV6-5,NA,CASSSATGRNNEQYF,TGTGCCAGCAGCTCGGCGACAGGTAGGAACAATGAGCAGTACTTC
TRBJ2-6,few,TRBV4-3,NA,CASRSEASGANVLTF,TGCGCCAGCAGGTCAGAAGCCTCTGGGGCCAACGTCCTGACTTTC
TRBJ2-2,NA,TRBV5-1,NA,CASSLGAVDTGELFF,TGCGCCAGCAGCCTGGGAGCGGTGGACACCGGGGAGCTGTTTTTT
TRBJ2-5,NA,TRBV7-2,NA,CASSFRRGRETQYF,TGTGCCAGCAGCTTCAGGAGGGGGCGGGAGACCCAGTACTTC
TRBJ2-4,NA,TRBV28,NA,CASSLGRAQNIQYF,TGTGCCAGCAGTTTGGGTAGAGCGCAAAACATTCAGTACTTC